Listed below are T cell receptor beta chains from one sample, sequenced in a study of regulatory T cells in long-lasting Graves disease. Each CDR3 protein gets one entry after TCRdb re-called the multiplex PCR reads with MiXCR. The sample carries hundreds of thousands of distinct CDR3 sequences, approximately 12% recorded once. These data were likewise used in another study, on T cells in Graves' hyperthyroidism and ophthalmopathy.

The sample in question was peripheral blood mononuclear cells (PBMCs), obtained at new diagnosis, from a patient treated with antithyroid drugs. Receptors originate from a man younger than 40 with Graves disease. CDR3s include the opening cysteine and the closing phenylalanine or tryptophan. A D gene is named only where the DNA matches it firmly. Size values are once, few and many counts, or a class for expanded clones, and some rows have none.

TRBD2	TRBV19	many	TRBJ2-1	TGTGCCAGTAGTATATCTAGAGCGGGAGGCGCCTACAATGAGCAGTTCTTC	CASSISRAGGAYNEQFF
.	TRBV6-2/TRBV6-3	many	TRBJ1-1	TGTGCCAGCAGATACGGTGGGACTGAAGCTTTCTTT	CASRYGGTEAFF
.	TRBV4-1	.	TRBJ2-5	TGCGCCAGCAGCCAAAACCGGGACATAGAGACCCAGTACTTC	CASSQNRDIETQYF
TRBD1	TRBV12-3/TRBV12-4	many	TRBJ2-3	TGTGCCAGCAGTTGGGGACAGATCACAGATACGCAGTATTTT	CASSWGQITDTQYF
.	TRBV15	.	TRBJ2-1	TGTGCCACCAGCAGAGCCGGGATGTCCTACAATGAGCAGTTCTTC	CATSRAGMSYNEQFF
TRBD2	TRBV19	few	TRBJ2-1	TGTGCCAGTAGAACCGGGACTAGCGGGAATGAGCAGTTCTTC	CASRTGTSGNEQFF
TRBD1	TRBV6-1	many	TRBJ2-7	TGTGCCAGCAGGAACGACAGGGTCAGCTCCTACGAGCAGTACTTC	CASRNDRVSSYEQYF
.	TRBV10-3	many	TRBJ2-2	TGTGCCATCAGTGAGTGGGCCTCCAACACCGGGGAGCTGTTTTTT	CAISEWASNTGELFF
TRBD1	TRBV7-9	once	TRBJ1-2	TGTGCCAGCGGCTTAGGCCCAGGGGGCGAATACTATGGCTACACCTTC	CASGLGPGGEYYGYTF
TRBD2	TRBV12-3/TRBV12-4	many	TRBJ2-3	TGTGCCACCTCCCAGTGGGGTAGCGGGGCAGATACGCAGTATTTT	CATSQWGSGADTQYF
TRBD1	TRBV19	.	TRBJ1-1	TGTGCCAGTTTCCGGGACAGGAACACTGAAGTTTTCTTT	CASFRDRNTEVFF
.	TRBV27	few	TRBJ1-5	TGTGCCAGCAGTTTATTTCACCAGGGGATAGAGCCCCAGCATTTT	CASSLFHQGIEPQHF
.	TRBV25-1	many	TRBJ2-2	TGTGCCAGCAGTTCCGGGGAGCTGTTTTTT	CASSSGELFF
.	TRBV4-2	few	TRBJ2-5	TGTGCCAGCAGCCTTGGTAGCGGAATACAAGAGACCCAGTACTTC	CASSLGSGIQETQYF
TRBD1	TRBV28	many	TRBJ2-7	TGTGCCAGCAGCACCTCCACAGGGGGCACCTACGAGCAGTACTTC	CASSTSTGGTYEQYF
.	TRBV6-1	many	TRBJ1-2	TGTGCCAGCAGTGAAGCTCCCGGGGGCGACTATGGCTACACCTTC	CASSEAPGGDYGYTF
.	TRBV27	many	TRBJ1-5	TGTGCCAGCAGTTCCGGGACAAGGAGCAATCAGCCCCAGCATTTT	CASSSGTRSNQPQHF
.	TRBV6-1	many	TRBJ1-2	TGTGCAGCGGCGGCTAACTATGGCTACACCTTC	CAAAANYGYTF
TRBD1	TRBV14	many	TRBJ2-1	TGTGCCAGCAGCCAAGATCAGGGGGCGTTGGACTACAATGAGCAGTTCTTC	CASSQDQGALDYNEQFF
TRBD2	TRBV5-1	.	TRBJ2-5	TGCGCCAGCAGTACACGCTCGGGTCTCAGCGGGAGGGAGACCCAGTACTTC	CASSTRSGLSGRETQYF